The TCR beta chain under discussion was sequenced for a study of blood T cell repertoires in COVID-19. Repertoires were generated with immunoSEQ multiplex PCR, while TCRdb's copy carries only in-frame clones and drops some. The sample contains 150,000 to 200,000 clones, 90% of which appear only once. This CDR3 has 16 amino acids. J lost 5 bases, V lost 2 bases, and 7 bases had no gene match. CDR1 is SGHRS, CDR2 YFSETQ, per germline. Sequencing was carried out using peripheral blood. The clonotype originates from a man in his 60s with active or convalescent COVID-19. This chain uses TRBV5-1 with TRBJ1-1, with 12 bases fitting TRBD1. The chain's CDR3 is CASSLGTGGSKTEAFF. CDR3 DNA sequence: TGCGCCAGCAGCTTAGGGACAGGGGGCAGTAAGACTGAAGCTTTCTTT.